The rows below give T cell receptor beta chains drawn from one sample of a study of OX40 agonist ivuxolimab in advanced cancers. Only in-frame clones appear in the TCRdb table, and some are missing; sequencing was by immunoSEQ multiplex PCR. Among around 66,000 clones, about nine tenths were seen once, and the ten largest hold just over 2%. Specimen: CD4+ or CD8+ T cells sorted from blood, collected in a trial of the OX40 agonist ivuxolimab. These receptors originate from an adult with an advanced solid tumor such as melanoma, head and neck, liver or kidney cancer. CDR3s include the opening cysteine and the closing phenylalanine or tryptophan. Each record gives: clone size, J gene, D gene, V gene, CDR3 DNA, CDR3 protein. D genes are given only for firm matches. Only part of the rows carry a size: once, few, many, or a class if the clone is expanded.

abundance: .
j_gene: TRBJ1-3
d_gene: .
v_gene: TRBV6-4
CDR3nt: TGTGCCAGCAGTGACTCGAACAGGAGAACATTTGGCTCTGGAAACACCATATATTTT
CDR3aa: CASSDSNRRTFGSGNTIYF

abundance: .
j_gene: TRBJ2-3
d_gene: TRBD2
v_gene: TRBV28
CDR3nt: TGTGCCAGCAGGGGGAGCGGGACCCGCACAGATACGCAGTATTTT
CDR3aa: CASRGSGTRTDTQYF

abundance: .
j_gene: TRBJ1-3
d_gene: .
v_gene: TRBV7-9
CDR3nt: TGTGCCAGCAGCTTAGCAGGGGTCTCTGGAAACACCATATATTTT
CDR3aa: CASSLAGVSGNTIYF

abundance: .
j_gene: TRBJ2-7
d_gene: .
v_gene: TRBV28
CDR3nt: TGTGCCAGCCGCAGGCAGGGAGACTCCTACGAGCAGTACTTC
CDR3aa: CASRRQGDSYEQYF

abundance: .
j_gene: TRBJ1-5
d_gene: TRBD1
v_gene: TRBV6-1
CDR3nt: TGTGCCAGCAGGCCCGGGACAGCTAATCAGCCCCAGCATTTT
CDR3aa: CASRPGTANQPQHF

abundance: .
j_gene: TRBJ2-6
d_gene: TRBD2
v_gene: TRBV5-1
CDR3nt: TGCGCCAGCAGCTCGGGGACTAGTAGCGAGGGGGCCAACGTCCTGACTTTC
CDR3aa: CASSSGTSSEGANVLTF

abundance: .
j_gene: TRBJ1-5
d_gene: .
v_gene: TRBV28
CDR3nt: TGTGCGGCCGACCCCCGGCGCAATCAGCCCCAGCATTTT
CDR3aa: CAADPRRNQPQHF

abundance: .
j_gene: TRBJ2-7
d_gene: .
v_gene: TRBV19
CDR3nt: TGTGCCAGTAGTATTGGCCTAGCTTCCAACGAGCAGTACTTC
CDR3aa: CASSIGLASNEQYF

abundance: .
j_gene: TRBJ2-1
d_gene: TRBD2
v_gene: TRBV7-8
CDR3nt: TGTGCCAGCAGCTTTACTAGCGGGAGCGGTTGGGATGAGCAGTTCTTC
CDR3aa: CASSFTSGSGWDEQFF

abundance: few
j_gene: TRBJ2-7
d_gene: .
v_gene: TRBV6-6
CDR3nt: TGTGCCAGCAGTTTTGACCCGGGACGCTACGAGCAGTACTTC
CDR3aa: CASSFDPGRYEQYF

abundance: .
j_gene: TRBJ2-7
d_gene: TRBD1
v_gene: TRBV5-1
CDR3nt: TGCGCCAGCAGCTTCGGGACAGCCGCCTACGAGCAGTACTTC
CDR3aa: CASSFGTAAYEQYF

abundance: .
j_gene: TRBJ2-7
d_gene: .
v_gene: TRBV14
CDR3nt: TGTGCCAGCAGTCTTGGACAGGCCGAGCGGGAGTACTTC
CDR3aa: CASSLGQAEREYF

abundance: .
j_gene: TRBJ2-5
d_gene: TRBD2
v_gene: TRBV10-3
CDR3nt: TGTGCCATCAGTGAGTCGGGAGGGGAAGAGACCCAGTACTTC
CDR3aa: CAISESGGEETQYF

abundance: once
j_gene: TRBJ1-2
d_gene: .
v_gene: TRBV6-1
CDR3nt: TGTGCCAGCAGTGAACAGGAGGGCTATGGCTACACCTTC
CDR3aa: CASSEQEGYGYTF

abundance: .
j_gene: TRBJ2-7
d_gene: .
v_gene: TRBV6-5
CDR3nt: TGTGCCAGCAGCCACCGTGCAGGGACCTACGAGCAGTACTTC
CDR3aa: CASSHRAGTYEQYF

abundance: .
j_gene: TRBJ1-2
d_gene: TRBD1
v_gene: TRBV29-1
CDR3nt: TGCAGCGTTGGGGGACAGGGGGTGAACTATGGCTACACCTTC
CDR3aa: CSVGGQGVNYGYTF

abundance: .
j_gene: TRBJ1-5
d_gene: .
v_gene: TRBV15
CDR3nt: TGTGCCACCAGCAGGGGGGGGGACCAGCCCCAGCATTTT
CDR3aa: CATSRGGDQPQHF

abundance: .
j_gene: TRBJ1-6
d_gene: TRBD1
v_gene: TRBV27
CDR3nt: TGTGCCAGCAGTCCCAGACAGGGATTCGGATCACCCCTCCACTTT
CDR3aa: CASSPRQGFGSPLHF

abundance: few
j_gene: TRBJ1-6
d_gene: TRBD1
v_gene: TRBV19
CDR3nt: TGTGCCAGTGACGCGTTTGGGAGGGGGCGAAATAATTCACCCCTCCACTTT
CDR3aa: CASDAFGRGRNNSPLHF

abundance: .
j_gene: TRBJ1-3
d_gene: .
v_gene: TRBV2
CDR3nt: TGTGCCAGCGGGCCCTCCCAACTCCCTGGAAACACCATATATTTT
CDR3aa: CASGPSQLPGNTIYF

abundance: .
j_gene: TRBJ2-3
d_gene: .
v_gene: TRBV19
CDR3nt: TGTGCCAGTACCCCCCTTGGGGAAACAGATACGCAGTATTTT
CDR3aa: CASTPLGETDTQYF

abundance: .
j_gene: TRBJ1-3
d_gene: .
v_gene: TRBV13
CDR3nt: TGTGCCAGCAGCCTCGGGGCAATAAAAAAACTCGAGGGAAACACCATATATTTT
CDR3aa: CASSLGAIKKLEGNTIYF

abundance: .
j_gene: TRBJ1-1
d_gene: .
v_gene: TRBV14
CDR3nt: TGTGCCAGCAGCCAAGGTGGGAACACTGAAGCTTTCTTT
CDR3aa: CASSQGGNTEAFF

abundance: .
j_gene: TRBJ1-4
d_gene: TRBD1
v_gene: TRBV5-1
CDR3nt: TGCGCCAGCAGCTTAGACACAGGGGGGTATGAAAAACTGTTTTTT
CDR3aa: CASSLDTGGYEKLFF

abundance: few
j_gene: TRBJ1-3
d_gene: .
v_gene: TRBV19
CDR3nt: TGTGCCACCGAGGCGAGATCTGGAAACACCATATATTTT
CDR3aa: CATEARSGNTIYF

abundance: once
j_gene: TRBJ1-3
d_gene: TRBD1
v_gene: TRBV2
CDR3nt: TGTGCCAGCAGTTTATCCGGGACAGGGAGCGGTTTCTCTGGAAACACCATATATTTT
CDR3aa: CASSLSGTGSGFSGNTIYF

abundance: .
j_gene: TRBJ1-4
d_gene: .
v_gene: TRBV5-1
CDR3nt: TGCGCCAGCAGCGCGCCGGATAGGGCTAATGAAAAACTGTTTTTT
CDR3aa: CASSAPDRANEKLFF

abundance: .
j_gene: TRBJ2-2
d_gene: TRBD2
v_gene: TRBV4-2
CDR3nt: TGTGCCAGCAGCCAAGAACTACTAGCGGGATTAGTAGGGGAGCTGTTTTTT
CDR3aa: CASSQELLAGLVGELFF

abundance: once
j_gene: TRBJ1-4
d_gene: .
v_gene: TRBV5-1
CDR3nt: TGCGCCAGCAGCTTGGGACAGCTTAATGAAAAACTGTTTTTT
CDR3aa: CASSLGQLNEKLFF

abundance: .
j_gene: TRBJ1-3
d_gene: .
v_gene: TRBV4-3
CDR3nt: TGCGCCAGCAGCCAAGAGGACATCTCTGGAAACACCATATATTTT
CDR3aa: CASSQEDISGNTIYF

abundance: .
j_gene: TRBJ1-1
d_gene: .
v_gene: TRBV6-5
CDR3nt: TGTGCCAGCAGTGTCCAGTCCCCCGCGAACACTGAAGCTTTCTTT
CDR3aa: CASSVQSPANTEAFF

abundance: .
j_gene: TRBJ2-5
d_gene: .
v_gene: TRBV28
CDR3nt: TGTGCCAGCAGTCCGACGGGGGGCGTGGAGACCCAGTACTTC
CDR3aa: CASSPTGGVETQYF

abundance: .
j_gene: TRBJ2-2
d_gene: TRBD2
v_gene: TRBV11-3
CDR3nt: TGTGCCAGCAGCCAGCGGGGTCCCGGCACCGGGGAGCTGTTTTTT
CDR3aa: CASSQRGPGTGELFF

abundance: .
j_gene: TRBJ2-7
d_gene: TRBD2
v_gene: TRBV7-2
CDR3nt: TGTGCCAGCAGCTTAGGGGGAGGGCCGACCTACGAGCAGTACTTC
CDR3aa: CASSLGGGPTYEQYF

abundance: .
j_gene: TRBJ1-5
d_gene: .
v_gene: TRBV30
CDR3nt: TGTGCCTGGAGTAGAGTGACAGGCAATCAGCCCCAGCATTTT
CDR3aa: CAWSRVTGNQPQHF

abundance: .
j_gene: TRBJ2-7
d_gene: TRBD2
v_gene: TRBV5-1
CDR3nt: TGCGCCAGCAGCTCCGCGGGGGGCGCCTACGAGCAGTACTTC
CDR3aa: CASSSAGGAYEQYF

abundance: .
j_gene: TRBJ2-2
d_gene: .
v_gene: TRBV4-3
CDR3nt: TGCGCCAGCAGCCAAGTTCTGGGGAGCGGGGAGCTGTTTTTT
CDR3aa: CASSQVLGSGELFF

abundance: .
j_gene: TRBJ2-3
d_gene: .
v_gene: TRBV7-2
CDR3nt: TGTGCCAGCAGCTTAGACGATGGCGCAGATACGCAGTATTTT
CDR3aa: CASSLDDGADTQYF

abundance: .
j_gene: TRBJ1-2
d_gene: TRBD1
v_gene: TRBV28
CDR3nt: TGTGCCAGCAATATACAGGGGACGGGTAACTATGGCTACACCTTC
CDR3aa: CASNIQGTGNYGYTF

abundance: .
j_gene: TRBJ2-7
d_gene: TRBD1
v_gene: TRBV5-1
CDR3nt: TGCGCCAGCAAACCCCGGGACAGTTTGTACGAGCAGTACTTC
CDR3aa: CASKPRDSLYEQYF

abundance: .
j_gene: TRBJ1-2
d_gene: TRBD1
v_gene: TRBV28
CDR3nt: TGTGCCAGCAGTTCCACAGGGGGCCGGGGCTACACCTTC
CDR3aa: CASSSTGGRGYTF

abundance: .
j_gene: TRBJ2-7
d_gene: TRBD1
v_gene: TRBV28
CDR3nt: TGTGCCAGCAGAAAGCACGGACAGGGGGCCTACGAGCAGTACTTC
CDR3aa: CASRKHGQGAYEQYF

abundance: once
j_gene: TRBJ1-3
d_gene: .
v_gene: TRBV7-2
CDR3nt: TGTGCCAGCAGCTTATTCGGGACCAGCTCTGGAAACACCATATATTTT
CDR3aa: CASSLFGTSSGNTIYF

abundance: .
j_gene: TRBJ1-2
d_gene: .
v_gene: TRBV18
CDR3nt: TGTGCCAGCTCACCAGCAGAGGGTAACTATGGCTACACCTTC
CDR3aa: CASSPAEGNYGYTF

abundance: .
j_gene: TRBJ1-5
d_gene: .
v_gene: TRBV5-1
CDR3nt: TGCGCCAGCAGCCCCGGGACGGGGGCTAATCAGCCCCAGCATTTT
CDR3aa: CASSPGTGANQPQHF

abundance: .
j_gene: TRBJ2-3
d_gene: TRBD2
v_gene: TRBV5-1
CDR3nt: TGCGCCAGCAGCTCCGGGACTAGCCCTGGTACAGATACGCAGTATTTT
CDR3aa: CASSSGTSPGTDTQYF

abundance: once
j_gene: TRBJ2-6
d_gene: .
v_gene: TRBV6-6
CDR3nt: TGTGCCAGCAGTGTTAGCCTCTCTGGGGCCAACGTCCTGACTTTC
CDR3aa: CASSVSLSGANVLTF

abundance: .
j_gene: TRBJ2-1
d_gene: TRBD1
v_gene: TRBV18
CDR3nt: TGTGCCAGCTCACCACCGGGGACAGCATCTTCCTACAATGAGCAGTTCTTC
CDR3aa: CASSPPGTASSYNEQFF

abundance: few
j_gene: TRBJ2-3
d_gene: .
v_gene: TRBV30
CDR3nt: TGTGCCTGGCAACAGGACCTTTCGCAGTATTTT
CDR3aa: CAWQQDLSQYF

abundance: .
j_gene: TRBJ2-3
d_gene: TRBD2
v_gene: TRBV18
CDR3nt: TGTGCCAGCTCACCCGGGGGGGGCGCAGATACGCAGTATTTT
CDR3aa: CASSPGGGADTQYF

abundance: .
j_gene: TRBJ1-1
d_gene: .
v_gene: TRBV5-8
CDR3nt: TGTGCCAGCAGCTACGGACGGACTCTCACTGAAGCTTTCTTT
CDR3aa: CASSYGRTLTEAFF

abundance: .
j_gene: TRBJ1-1
d_gene: TRBD1
v_gene: TRBV28
CDR3nt: TGTGCCAGCACCCGAGGGGGGGCAGGGGGCACTGAAGCTTTCTTT
CDR3aa: CASTRGGAGGTEAFF

abundance: once
j_gene: TRBJ2-2
d_gene: TRBD2
v_gene: TRBV7-9
CDR3nt: TGTGCCAGCAGCCCGACTAGCGGGGGGGCAAGTGGCACCGGGGAGCTGTTTTTT
CDR3aa: CASSPTSGGASGTGELFF

abundance: .
j_gene: TRBJ1-4
d_gene: .
v_gene: TRBV19
CDR3nt: TGTGCCAGTAGCGTACCTAATGAAAAACTGTTTTTT
CDR3aa: CASSVPNEKLFF

abundance: .
j_gene: TRBJ2-1
d_gene: .
v_gene: TRBV7-6
CDR3nt: TGTGCCAGCAGCTTACAGACGTACAATGAGCAGTTCTTC
CDR3aa: CASSLQTYNEQFF

abundance: .
j_gene: TRBJ1-6
d_gene: .
v_gene: TRBV28
CDR3nt: TGTGCCGGGCGGGGGGCAACCTATAATTCACCCCTCCACTTT
CDR3aa: CAGRGATYNSPLHF

abundance: .
j_gene: TRBJ1-1
d_gene: TRBD1
v_gene: TRBV25-1
CDR3nt: TGTGCCAGCAGTGATCCGGGACAGGGAGCGATGAACACTGAAGCTTTCTTT
CDR3aa: CASSDPGQGAMNTEAFF

abundance: .
j_gene: TRBJ1-2
d_gene: TRBD1
v_gene: TRBV10-3
CDR3nt: TGTGCCATCAGTGGTGGGACAGGGATAACCAACTATGGCTACACCTTC
CDR3aa: CAISGGTGITNYGYTF

abundance: .
j_gene: TRBJ2-7
d_gene: TRBD1
v_gene: TRBV29-1
CDR3nt: TGCAGCGTTCAGCCCTCGGGACAGGGGGCCTACGAGCAGTACTTC
CDR3aa: CSVQPSGQGAYEQYF

abundance: once
j_gene: TRBJ2-1
d_gene: .
v_gene: TRBV30
CDR3nt: TGTGCCTGGAGTCGGGCTGCCCCTGGGAATTACAATGAGCAGTTCTTC
CDR3aa: CAWSRAAPGNYNEQFF